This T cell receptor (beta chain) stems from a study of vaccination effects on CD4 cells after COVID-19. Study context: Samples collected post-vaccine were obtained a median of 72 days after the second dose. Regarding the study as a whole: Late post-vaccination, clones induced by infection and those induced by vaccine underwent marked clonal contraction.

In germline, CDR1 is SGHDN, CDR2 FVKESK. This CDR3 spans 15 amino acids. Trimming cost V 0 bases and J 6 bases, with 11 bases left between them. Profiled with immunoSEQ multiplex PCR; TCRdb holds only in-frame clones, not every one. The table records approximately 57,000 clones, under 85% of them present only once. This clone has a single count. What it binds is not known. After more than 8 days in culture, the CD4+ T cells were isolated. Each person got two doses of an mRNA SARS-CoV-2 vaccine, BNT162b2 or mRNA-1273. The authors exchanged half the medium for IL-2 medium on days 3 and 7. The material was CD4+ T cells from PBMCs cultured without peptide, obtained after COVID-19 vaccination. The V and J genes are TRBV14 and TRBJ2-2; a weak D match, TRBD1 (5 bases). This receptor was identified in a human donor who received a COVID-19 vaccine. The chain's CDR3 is CASSQDRAPPGELFF. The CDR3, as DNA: TGTGCCAGCAGCCAAGACAGGGCTCCCCCCGGGGAGCTGTTTTTT.